These 2 T cell receptor beta chains share one sample of origin, sequenced in a study of OX40 agonist ivuxolimab in advanced cancers. The repertoire was sequenced with immunoSEQ multiplex PCR; TCRdb's copy has only in-frame clones and lacks some. There are 60,000 to 100,000 clones in the sample; roughly 87% occur only once, and over 0.2% lies in the top ten. The sample was CD4+ or CD8+ T cells sorted from blood, taken in a trial of the OX40 agonist ivuxolimab. The receptors here all came from an adult with an advanced solid tumor such as melanoma, head and neck, liver or kidney cancer.

This chain links TRBV4-1 with TRBJ2-1, with 7 nucleotides matching TRBD2. Unmatched junction bases numbered 7, after V lost 6 bases and J lost 8 bases. The CDR3 length is 13 residues. CDR1 is MGHRA, CDR2 YSYEKL, per germline. The chain's CDR3 is CASRQSGNHEQFF. The CDR3 nucleotides are TGCGCCAGCAGACAGAGCGGGAACCATGAGCAGTTCTTC.

The V call is TRBV28, the J call TRBJ2-2; tentatively, D is TRBD1 (5 bases). CDR3 length: 13 residues. Trimming left V 5 bases short and J 5 bases short, with 9 bases between. Germline V gives CDR1 MDHEN, CDR2 SYDVKM. The CDR3 DNA sequence: TGTGCCAGCAGTCTCGACAGAACCGGGGAGCTGTTTTTT. This encodes CASSLDRTGELFF.